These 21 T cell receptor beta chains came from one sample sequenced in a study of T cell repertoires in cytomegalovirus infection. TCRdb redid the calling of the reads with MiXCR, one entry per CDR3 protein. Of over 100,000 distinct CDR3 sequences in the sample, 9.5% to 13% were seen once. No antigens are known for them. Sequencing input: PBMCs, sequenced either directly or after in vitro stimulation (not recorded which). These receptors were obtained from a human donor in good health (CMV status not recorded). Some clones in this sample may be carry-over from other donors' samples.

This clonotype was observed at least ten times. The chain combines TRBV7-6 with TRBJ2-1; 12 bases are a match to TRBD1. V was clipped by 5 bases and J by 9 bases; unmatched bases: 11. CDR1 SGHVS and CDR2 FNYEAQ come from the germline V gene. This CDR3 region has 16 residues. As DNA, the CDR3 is TGTGCCAGCAGCACTAGGGCGGGACAGGGGGCAGGTGAGCAGTTCTTC. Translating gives CASSTRAGQGAGEQFF.

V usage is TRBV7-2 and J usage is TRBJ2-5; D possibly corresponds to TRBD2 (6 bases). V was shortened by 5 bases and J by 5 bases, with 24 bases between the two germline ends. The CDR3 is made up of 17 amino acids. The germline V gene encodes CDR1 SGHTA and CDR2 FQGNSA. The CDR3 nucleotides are TGTGCCAGCAGCCGTTATCTACAGCCGACGGGAGTTGAGACCCAGTACTTC. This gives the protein CASSRYLQPTGVETQYF. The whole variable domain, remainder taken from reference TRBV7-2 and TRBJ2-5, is GAGVSQSPSNKVTEKGKDVELRCDPISGHTALYWYRQSLGQGLEFLIYFQGNSAPDKSGLPSDRFSAERTGGSVSTLTIQRTQQEDSAVYLCASSRYLQPTGVETQYFGPGTRLLVL.

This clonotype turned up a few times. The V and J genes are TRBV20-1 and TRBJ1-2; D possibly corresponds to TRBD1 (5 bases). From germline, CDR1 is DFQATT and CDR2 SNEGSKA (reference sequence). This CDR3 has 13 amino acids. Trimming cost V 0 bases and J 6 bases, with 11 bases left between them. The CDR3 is CSARDLQGNGYTF. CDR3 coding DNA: TGCAGTGCTAGAGATCTCCAGGGAAATGGCTACACCTTC.

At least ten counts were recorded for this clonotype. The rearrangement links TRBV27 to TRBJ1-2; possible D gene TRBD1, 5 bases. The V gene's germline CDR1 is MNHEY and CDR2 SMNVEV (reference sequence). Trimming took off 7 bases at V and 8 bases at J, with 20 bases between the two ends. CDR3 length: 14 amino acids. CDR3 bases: TGTGCCAGCACCGGGGACCGCGGCCTGTCAGGCTACACCTTC. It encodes CASTGDRGLSGYTF.

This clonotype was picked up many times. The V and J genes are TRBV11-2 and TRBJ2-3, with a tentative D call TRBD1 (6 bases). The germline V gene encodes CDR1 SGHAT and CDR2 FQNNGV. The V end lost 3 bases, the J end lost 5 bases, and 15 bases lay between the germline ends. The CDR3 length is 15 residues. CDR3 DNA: TGTGCCAGCAGCTTGCAGGGGTTTAGGGGAGATACGCAGTATTTT. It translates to CASSLQGFRGDTQYF.

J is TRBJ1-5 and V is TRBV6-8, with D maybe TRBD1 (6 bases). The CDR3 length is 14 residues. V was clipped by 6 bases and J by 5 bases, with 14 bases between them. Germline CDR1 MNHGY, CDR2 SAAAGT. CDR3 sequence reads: CASRLAGEHQPQHF. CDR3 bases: TGTGCCAGCAGACTCGCAGGGGAGCATCAGCCCCAGCATTTT.

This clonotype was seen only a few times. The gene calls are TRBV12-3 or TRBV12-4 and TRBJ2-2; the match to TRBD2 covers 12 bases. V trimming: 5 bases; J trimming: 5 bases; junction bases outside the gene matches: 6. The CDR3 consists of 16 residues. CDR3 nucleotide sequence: TGTGCCAGCAGTCCGGGACTAGCGGGTCGGACCGGGGAGCTGTTTTTT. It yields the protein CASSPGLAGRTGELFF.

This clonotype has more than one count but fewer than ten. CDR3 in DNA: TGCGCCAGCAGCCCATCAGGAACCCAATACAATGAGCAGTTCTTC. Its protein product is CASSPSGTQYNEQFF. The chain combines TRBV4-1 with TRBJ2-1; D is uncertain. Trimming took off 4 bases at V and 4 bases at J, with 14 bases between the two ends. Germline-derived CDR1 and CDR2 are MGHRA and YSYEKL. The CDR3 has 15 amino acids.

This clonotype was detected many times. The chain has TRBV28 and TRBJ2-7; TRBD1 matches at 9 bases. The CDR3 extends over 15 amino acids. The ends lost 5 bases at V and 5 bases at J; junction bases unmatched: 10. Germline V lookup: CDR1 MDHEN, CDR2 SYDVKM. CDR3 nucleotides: TGTGCCAGCAGTAGGACAGGGGTGGCCCTCAACGAGCAGTACTTC. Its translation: CASSRTGVALNEQYF.

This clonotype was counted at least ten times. The CDR3 DNA reads as TGTGCCAGCAGTCCTGGGGAGGGGCTACATCTAGCCCAGCATTTT. This gives the protein CASSPGEGLHLAQHF. The V and J genes are TRBV7-2 and TRBJ1-5; possible D gene TRBD1, 5 bases. The CDR3 runs 15 residues. CDR1 SGHTA and CDR2 FQGNSA come from the germline V gene. Trimming cost V 6 bases and J 11 bases, with 23 bases left between them.

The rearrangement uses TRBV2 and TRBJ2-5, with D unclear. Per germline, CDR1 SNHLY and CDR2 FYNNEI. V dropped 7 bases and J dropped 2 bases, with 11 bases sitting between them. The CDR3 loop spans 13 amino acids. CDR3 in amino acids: CASKRAEQETQYF. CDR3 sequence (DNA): TGTGCCAGCAAACGGGCAGAACAAGAGACCCAGTACTTC.

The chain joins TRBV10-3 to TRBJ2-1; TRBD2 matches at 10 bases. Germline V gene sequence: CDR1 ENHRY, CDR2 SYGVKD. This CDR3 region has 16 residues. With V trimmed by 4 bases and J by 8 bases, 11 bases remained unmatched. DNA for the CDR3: TGTGCCATCAGTGGAACTAGGACTAGCGGTTACGATGAGCAGTTCTTC. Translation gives CAISGTRTSGYDEQFF.

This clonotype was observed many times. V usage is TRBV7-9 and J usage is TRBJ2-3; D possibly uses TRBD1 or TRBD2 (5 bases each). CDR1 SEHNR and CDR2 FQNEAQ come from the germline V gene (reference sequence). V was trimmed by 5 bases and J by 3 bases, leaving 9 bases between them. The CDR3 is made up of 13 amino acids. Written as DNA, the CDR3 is TGTGCCAGCAGCCCGGGACGTACAGATACGCAGTATTTT. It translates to CASSPGRTDTQYF.

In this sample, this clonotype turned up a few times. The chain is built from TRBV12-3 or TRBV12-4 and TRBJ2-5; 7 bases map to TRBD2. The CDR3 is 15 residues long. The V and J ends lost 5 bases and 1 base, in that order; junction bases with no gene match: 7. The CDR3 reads CASSNAGALQETQYF. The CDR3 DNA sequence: TGTGCCAGCAGTAACGCGGGAGCCCTCCAAGAGACCCAGTACTTC.

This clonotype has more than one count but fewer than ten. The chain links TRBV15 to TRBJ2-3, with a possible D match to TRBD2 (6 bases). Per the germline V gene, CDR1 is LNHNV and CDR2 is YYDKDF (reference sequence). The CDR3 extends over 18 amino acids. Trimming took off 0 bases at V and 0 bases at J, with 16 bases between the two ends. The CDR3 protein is CATSRDGGSGTSTDTQYF. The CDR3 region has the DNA TGTGCCACCAGCAGAGATGGGGGGTCCGGAACTAGCACAGATACGCAGTATTTT. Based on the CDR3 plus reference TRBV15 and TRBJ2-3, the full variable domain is DAMVIQNPRYQVTQFGKPVTLSCSQTLNHNVMYWYQQKSSQAPKLLFHYYDKDFNNEADTPDNFQSRRPNTSFCFLDIRSPGLGDTAMYLCATSRDGGSGTSTDTQYFGPGTRLTVL.

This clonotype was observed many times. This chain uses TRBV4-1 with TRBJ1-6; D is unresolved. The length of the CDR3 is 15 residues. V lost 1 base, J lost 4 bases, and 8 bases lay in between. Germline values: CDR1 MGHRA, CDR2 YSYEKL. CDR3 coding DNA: TGCGCCAGCAGCCAAGGAAGGGTTTATAATTCACCCCTCCACTTT. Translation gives CASSQGRVYNSPLHF.

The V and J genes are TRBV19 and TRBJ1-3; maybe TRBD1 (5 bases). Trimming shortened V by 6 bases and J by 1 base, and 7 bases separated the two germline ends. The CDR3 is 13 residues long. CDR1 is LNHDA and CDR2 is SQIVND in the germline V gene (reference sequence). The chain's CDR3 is CASRQASGNTIYF. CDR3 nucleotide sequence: TGTGCCAGTAGACAGGCATCTGGAAACACCATATATTTT.

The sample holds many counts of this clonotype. The CDR3 DNA follows: TGTGCCAGCAGCGGGACTAGCGGGTATTCCTACGAGCAGTACTTC. This sequence encodes CASSGTSGYSYEQYF. The chain uses TRBV7-2 and TRBJ2-7; 12 positions agree with TRBD2. Germline V CDR1 and CDR2: SGHTA, FQGNSA. The CDR3 contains 15 residues. V dropped 5 bases and J dropped 1; count of bases not matched to a gene: 3.

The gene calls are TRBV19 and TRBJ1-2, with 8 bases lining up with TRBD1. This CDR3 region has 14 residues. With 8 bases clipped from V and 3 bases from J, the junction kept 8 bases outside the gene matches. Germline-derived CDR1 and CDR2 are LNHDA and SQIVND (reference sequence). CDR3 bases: TGTGCCAGTGTGTGGACAGGGAGGCACTATGGCTACACCTTC. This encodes CASVWTGRHYGYTF.

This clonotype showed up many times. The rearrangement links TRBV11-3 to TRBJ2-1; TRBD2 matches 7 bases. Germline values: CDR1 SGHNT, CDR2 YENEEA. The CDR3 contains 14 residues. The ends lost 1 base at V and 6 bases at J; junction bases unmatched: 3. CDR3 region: CASSLGLAVNEQFF. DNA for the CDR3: TGTGCCAGCAGCTTAGGGCTAGCGGTCAATGAGCAGTTCTTC.

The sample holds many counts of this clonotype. The CDR3 reads CASTGIGYGYTF. As DNA, the CDR3 is TGTGCCAGTACCGGGATAGGCTATGGCTACACCTTC. The J gene is TRBJ1-2, the V gene TRBV19, with D unclear. Trimming took 7 bases from V and 4 from J, leaving 10 bases between them. This CDR3 is 12 amino acids long. Germline values: CDR1 LNHDA, CDR2 SQIVND (reference sequence).